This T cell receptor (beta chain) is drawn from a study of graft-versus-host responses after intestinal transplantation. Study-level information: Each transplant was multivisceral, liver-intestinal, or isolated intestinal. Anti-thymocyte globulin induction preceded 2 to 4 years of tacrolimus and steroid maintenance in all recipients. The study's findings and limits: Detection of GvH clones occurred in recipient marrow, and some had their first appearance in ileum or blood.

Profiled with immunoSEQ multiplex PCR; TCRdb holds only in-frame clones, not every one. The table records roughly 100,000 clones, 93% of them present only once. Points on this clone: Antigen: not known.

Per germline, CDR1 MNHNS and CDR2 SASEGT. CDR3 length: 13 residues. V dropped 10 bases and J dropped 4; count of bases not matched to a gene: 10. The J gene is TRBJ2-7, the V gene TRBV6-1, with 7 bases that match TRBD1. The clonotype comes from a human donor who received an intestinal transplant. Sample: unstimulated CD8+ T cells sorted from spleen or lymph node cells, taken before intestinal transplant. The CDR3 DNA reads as TGTGCCATTCGCCGGGACAGCGATTACGAGCAGTACTTC. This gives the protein CAIRRDSDYEQYF.